The 18 T cell receptor beta chains given below trace back to one sample, sequenced in a study of neurological immune-mediated disorders (dated by TCRdb to the late 2010s). To prepare the library, 5' RACE was applied. Sequencer: Illumina HiSeq 2500. TCRdb applied fastp at Q25 and MiXCR to the public reads, then kept only in-frame beta chains. Rows are combined by CDR3 protein, so each entry shows the most common genes and DNA. The sample includes tens of thousands of distinct CDR3 sequences, with approximately 5.8% observed a single time. Clones ranked in the top ten supply approximately 1.5% of the sample. The sample was CD4+ T cells from blood. All receptors derive from a woman in her late teens or twenties with multiple sclerosis.

In its sample, this clonotype was seen many times. This rearrangement joins TRBV25-1 to TRBJ2-3; D unresolved. This CDR3 comprises 14 residues. Germline V gene lookup returns CDR1 MGHDK and CDR2 SYGVNS. Trimming stripped 3 bases from V and 3 bases from J, with 10 bases between. The CDR3 coding sequence is TGTGCCAGCAGTGACCCTGCCCGGACAGATACGCAGTATTTT. This codes for CASSDPARTDTQYF.

Ten or more counts support this clonotype. V usage is TRBV5-1 and J usage is TRBJ1-1; D remains unclear. The length of the CDR3 is 13 residues. Looked up from germline, CDR1 is SGHRS and CDR2 is YFSETQ. V was trimmed by 2 bases and J by 3 bases, leaving 8 bases between them. The chain's CDR3 is CASSFSKDTEAFF. CDR3 nucleotide sequence: TGCGCCAGCAGCTTCTCTAAGGACACTGAAGCTTTCTTT.

This clonotype was seen many times. The chain carries TRBV18 and TRBJ1-2; 7 bases agree with TRBD1. V dropped 3 bases and J dropped 9; count of bases not matched to a gene: 13. The CDR3 has 15 residues. Germline loops: CDR1 KGHSH, CDR2 LQKENI. CDR3 bases: TGTGCCAGCTCACCCTCCGGGACAGAAGCCCCGAGCTACACCTTC. It specifies CASSPSGTEAPSYTF.

At least ten counts were recorded for this clonotype. V gene TRBV18 combines with J gene TRBJ2-7; the match to TRBD1 covers 9 bases. The germline V gene has CDR1 KGHSH and CDR2 LQKENI. Unmatched junction bases numbered 12, after V lost 6 bases and J lost 6 bases. The CDR3 is made up of 15 amino acids. CDR3 bases: TGTGCCAGCTCGCACCCCACAGGGGGCTACTCCGAGCAGTACGTC. Translation: CASSHPTGGYSEQYV.

This clonotype showed up many times. The chain links TRBV20-1 to TRBJ1-6; a possible D gene is TRBD1 (5 bases). The V end was cut by 3 bases, the J end by 7 bases, with 16 bases between. CDR1 and CDR2 from the germline V gene are DFQATT and SNEGSKA (reference sequence). The CDR3 runs to 15 residues. CDR3 loop: CSASDRGMGNSPLHF. The CDR3 nucleotides are TGCAGTGCTAGTGACCGGGGGATGGGAAATTCACCCCTCCACTTT.

This clonotype was observed many times. The chain is built from TRBV24-1 and TRBJ2-3; 12 bases map to TRBD2. CDR1 and CDR2 from the germline V gene are KGHDR and SFDVKD. V was clipped by 5 bases and J by 4 bases; unmatched bases: 6. The CDR3 consists of 16 residues. CDR3 protein: CATSAILAGGPDTQYF. CDR3 bases: TGTGCCACCAGTGCCATACTAGCGGGGGGCCCAGATACGCAGTATTTT.

This clonotype was counted ten times or more. The rearrangement links TRBV6-5 to TRBJ1-1, with a tentative D call TRBD1 (6 bases). The CDR3 consists of 15 residues. CDR1 and CDR2 from the germline V gene are MNHEY and SVGAGI. The ends were cut back, 0 bases at V and 0 bases at J, with 8 bases in the middle. CDR3 residues: CASSYSGGLNTEAFF. CDR3 in DNA: TGTGCCAGCAGTTACTCAGGGGGGTTGAACACTGAAGCTTTCTTT.

This clonotype was detected many times. The chain combines TRBV14 with TRBJ1-1; the D is unclear. This CDR3 has 14 amino acids. Germline V gene sequence: CDR1 SGHDN, CDR2 FVKESK. With 3 bases removed from V and 1 base from J, the gap between germline ends came to 9 bases. The CDR3 spells CASSQQMGNTEAFF. In DNA, the CDR3 is TGTGCCAGCAGCCAGCAAATGGGGAACACTGAAGCTTTCTTT.

This clonotype was picked up many times. This chain links TRBV6-5 with TRBJ2-1; TRBD2 is a possible D gene (5 bases). The length of the CDR3 is 15 residues. CDR1 MNHEY and CDR2 SVGAGI come from the germline V gene. With 6 bases removed from V and 0 bases from J, the gap between germline ends came to 12 bases. CDR3 protein: CASSRSGTSYNEQFF. The CDR3 DNA sequence: TGTGCCAGCAGCCGCAGCGGTACCTCCTACAATGAGCAGTTCTTC.

This clonotype was seen at least ten times. The chain is built from TRBV25-1 and TRBJ2-1, with 7 nucleotides matching TRBD2. Looked up from germline, CDR1 is MGHDK and CDR2 is SYGVNS. Losses at the gene ends were 3 bases for V and 2 bases for J; bases not matched to a gene: 1. The CDR3 length is 14 residues. The CDR3 sequence is CASSEGLTYNEQFF. The DNA of the CDR3 is TGTGCCAGCAGTGAGGGACTAACCTACAATGAGCAGTTCTTC.

This clonotype appeared many times. The CDR3 DNA reads TGTGCCAGCAGCTCCACCTCGGAGGTTCTGAGTCAGCCCCAGCATTTT. Translated: CASSSTSEVLSQPQHF. The V call is TRBV5-5, the J call TRBJ1-5; D remains unclear. Germline values: CDR1 SGHKS, CDR2 YYEKEE (reference sequence). The CDR3 covers 16 residues. The V end was cut by 3 bases, the J end by 6 bases, with 19 bases between.

Ten or more counts support this clonotype. The rearrangement joins TRBV5-6 to TRBJ2-2; D uncertain. V was trimmed by 4 bases and J by 6 bases, leaving 10 bases between them. CDR1 and CDR2 from the germline V gene are SGHDT and YYEEEE. The CDR3 contains 13 residues. CDR3 coding DNA: TGTGCCAGCAGCCGACTCGGGCCCGGGGAGCTGTTTTTT. Translating it yields CASSRLGPGELFF.

This clonotype was counted many times. The rearrangement joins TRBV12-3 or TRBV12-4 to TRBJ1-5; D call uncertain. This CDR3 comprises 13 residues. The germline V and J ends were trimmed by 7 bases and 4 bases, with 11 bases remaining between them. The chain's CDR3 is CASTWTYNQPQHF. The CDR3, as DNA: TGTGCCAGCACCTGGACGTATAATCAGCCCCAGCATTTT.

This clonotype was seen at least ten times. The chain joins TRBV20-1 to TRBJ1-5; D gene ambiguous. The ends were cut back, 5 bases at V and 1 base at J, with 12 bases in the middle. This CDR3 spans 14 amino acids. From germline, CDR1 is DFQATT and CDR2 SNEGSKA (reference sequence). The CDR3 region is CSASVGPSNQPQHF. The CDR3 DNA reads TGCAGTGCTTCTGTCGGGCCAAGCAATCAGCCCCAGCATTTT.

This clonotype was seen ten or more times. The gene calls are TRBV15 and TRBJ1-1; 7 nucleotides line up with TRBD1. The V segment lost 1 base and the J segment 5 bases; nucleotides outside the gene matches: 7. The CDR3 has 15 residues. The germline V gene encodes CDR1 LNHNV and CDR2 YYDKDF (reference sequence). As DNA, the CDR3 is TGTGCCACCAGCAGAGGGTTACAGGGGAGGACTGAAGCTTTCTTT. Its protein is CATSRGLQGRTEAFF.

This clonotype occurred many times. This chain connects TRBV3-1 to TRBJ1-2; D call uncertain. V was shortened by 2 bases and J by 5 bases, with 6 bases between the two germline ends. Germline V gene data show CDR1 as LGHDT and CDR2 as YNNKEL (reference sequence). This CDR3 comprises 12 residues. The CDR3 nucleotides read TGTGCCAGCAGCCAAACTCAGTATGGCTACACCTTC. It specifies CASSQTQYGYTF.

The sample holds a few counts of this clonotype. The chain employs TRBV5-4 and TRBJ2-7; D may be TRBD2 (5 bases). V gave up 2 bases and J gave up 3 bases, with 6 bases separating them. Germline values: CDR1 SGHNT, CDR2 YYREEE (reference sequence). The CDR3 covers 12 residues. CDR3 sequence (DNA): TGTGCCAGCAGCTTCGGGATCTACGAGCAGTACTTC. Encoded protein: CASSFGIYEQYF.

This clonotype was seen ten or more times. CDR3 in amino acids: CASSQVYRSSGTDTQYF. The CDR3 nucleotides are TGTGCCAGCAGCCAAGTCTACCGATCTAGCGGCACAGATACGCAGTATTTT. V usage is TRBV3-1 and J usage is TRBJ2-3; D might be TRBD2 (6 bases). CDR1 LGHDT and CDR2 YNNKEL come from the germline V gene (reference sequence). V shed 1 base and J shed 1 base, with 15 bases lying between them. CDR3 length: 17 amino acids.